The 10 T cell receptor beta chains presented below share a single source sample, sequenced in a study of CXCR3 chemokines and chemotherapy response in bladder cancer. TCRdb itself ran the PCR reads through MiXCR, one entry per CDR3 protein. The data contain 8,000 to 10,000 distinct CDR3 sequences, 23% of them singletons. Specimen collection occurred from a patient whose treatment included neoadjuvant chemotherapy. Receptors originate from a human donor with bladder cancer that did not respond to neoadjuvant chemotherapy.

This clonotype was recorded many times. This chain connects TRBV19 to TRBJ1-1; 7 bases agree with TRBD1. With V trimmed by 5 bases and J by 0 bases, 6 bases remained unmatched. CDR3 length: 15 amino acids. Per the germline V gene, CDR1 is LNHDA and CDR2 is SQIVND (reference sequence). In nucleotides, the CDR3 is TGTGCCAGTAGTCCGCTGACAGGGCTGAACACTGAAGCTTTCTTT. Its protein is CASSPLTGLNTEAFF.

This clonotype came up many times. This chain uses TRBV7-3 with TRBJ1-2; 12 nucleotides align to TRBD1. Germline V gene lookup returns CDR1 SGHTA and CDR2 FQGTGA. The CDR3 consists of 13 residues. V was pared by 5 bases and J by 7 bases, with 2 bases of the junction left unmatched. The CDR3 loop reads CASSPGQGAGYTF. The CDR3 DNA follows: TGTGCCAGCAGCCCGGGACAGGGGGCTGGCTACACCTTC.

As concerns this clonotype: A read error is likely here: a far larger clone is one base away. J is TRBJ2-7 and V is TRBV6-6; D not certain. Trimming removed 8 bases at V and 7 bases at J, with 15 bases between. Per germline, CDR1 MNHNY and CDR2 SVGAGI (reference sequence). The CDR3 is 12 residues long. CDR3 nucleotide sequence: TGTGCCAGCCGCTCTTCCAACAATGAGCAGTACTTC. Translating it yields CASRSSNNEQYF.

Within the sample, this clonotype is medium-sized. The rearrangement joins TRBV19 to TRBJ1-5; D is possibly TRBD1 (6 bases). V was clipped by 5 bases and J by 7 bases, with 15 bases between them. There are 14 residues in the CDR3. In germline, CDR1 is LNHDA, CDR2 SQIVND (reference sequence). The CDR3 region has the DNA TGTGCCAGTAGTGTTACAGGGAGGGGACAGCCCCAGCATTTT. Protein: CASSVTGRGQPQHF.

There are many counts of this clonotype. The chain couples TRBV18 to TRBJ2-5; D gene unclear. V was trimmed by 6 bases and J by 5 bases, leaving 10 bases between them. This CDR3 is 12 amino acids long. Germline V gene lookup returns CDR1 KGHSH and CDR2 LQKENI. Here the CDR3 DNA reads TGTGCCAGCTCTCCAGAGGTGGAGACCCAGTACTTC. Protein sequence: CASSPEVETQYF. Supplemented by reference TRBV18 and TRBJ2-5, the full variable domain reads NAGVMQNPRHLVRRRGQEARLRCSPMKGHSHVYWYRQLPEEGLKFMVYLQKENIIDESGMPKERFSAEFPKEGPSILRIQQVVRGDSAAYFCASSPEVETQYFGPGTRLLVL.

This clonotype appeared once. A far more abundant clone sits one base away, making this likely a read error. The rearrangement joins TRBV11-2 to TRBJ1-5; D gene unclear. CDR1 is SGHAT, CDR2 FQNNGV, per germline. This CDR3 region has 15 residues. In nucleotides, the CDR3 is TGTGCCAGCAGTCTAACGGGGTTTGGGAATCAGCCCCGGCATTTT. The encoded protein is CASSLTGFGNQPRHF.

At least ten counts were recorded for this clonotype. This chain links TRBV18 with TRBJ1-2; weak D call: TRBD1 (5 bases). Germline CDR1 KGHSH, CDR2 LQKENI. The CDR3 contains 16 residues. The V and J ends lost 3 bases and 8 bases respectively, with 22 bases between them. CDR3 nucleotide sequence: TGTGCCAGCTCACCCATACCCGGGACCCACGGAGGGGGCTACACCTTC. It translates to CASSPIPGTHGGGYTF. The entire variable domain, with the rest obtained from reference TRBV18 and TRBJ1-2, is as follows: NAGVMQNPRHLVRRRGQEARLRCSPMKGHSHVYWYRQLPEEGLKFMVYLQKENIIDESGMPKERFSAEFPKEGPSILRIQQVVRGDSAAYFCASSPIPGTHGGGYTFGSGTRLTVV.

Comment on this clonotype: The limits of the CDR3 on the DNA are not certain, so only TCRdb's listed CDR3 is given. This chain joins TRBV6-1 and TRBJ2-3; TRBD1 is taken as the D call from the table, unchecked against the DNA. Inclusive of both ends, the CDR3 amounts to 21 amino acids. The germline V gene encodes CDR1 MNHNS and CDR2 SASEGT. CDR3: CASRRTMSSSSGQGQEDTQYF.

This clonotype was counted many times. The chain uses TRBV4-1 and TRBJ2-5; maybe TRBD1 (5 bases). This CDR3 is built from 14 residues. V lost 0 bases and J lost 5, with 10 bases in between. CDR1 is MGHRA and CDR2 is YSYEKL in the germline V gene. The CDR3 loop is CASSQEPTVETQYF. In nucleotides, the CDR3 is TGCGCCAGCAGCCAAGAACCGACAGTCGAGACCCAGTACTTC.

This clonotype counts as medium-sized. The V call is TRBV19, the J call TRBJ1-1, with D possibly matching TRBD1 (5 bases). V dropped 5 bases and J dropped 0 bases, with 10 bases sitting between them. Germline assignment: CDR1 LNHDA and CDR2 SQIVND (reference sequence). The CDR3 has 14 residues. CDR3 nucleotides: TGTGCCAGTAGTTGGGGGTCCATGAACACTGAAGCTTTCTTT. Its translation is CASSWGSMNTEAFF.